What follows are 15 T cell receptor beta chains derived from one specimen sequenced in a study of blood T cell repertoires in COVID-19. Clones were read by immunoSEQ multiplex PCR, and TCRdb kept only the in-frame ones, dropping some. This sample has over 150,000 clones, with about 86% found just once. The source material was peripheral blood. Every receptor here comes from a man in his fifties or sixties with active or convalescent COVID-19.

This chain connects TRBV28 to TRBJ2-3; no firm D call. CDR3 size: 13 residues. The V gene's germline CDR1 is MDHEN and CDR2 SYDVKM. Trimming took 1 base from V and 3 from J, leaving 5 bases between them. This CDR3 is CASSLSGTDTQYF. In DNA form, the CDR3 reads TGTGCCAGCAGTTTATCCGGGACAGATACGCAGTATTTT. Together with reference TRBV28 and TRBJ2-3, the CDR3 gives the full variable domain: DVKVTQSSRYLVKRTGEKVFLECVQDMDHENMFWYRQDPGLGLRLIYFSYDVKMKEKGDIPEGYSVSREKKERFSLILESASTNQTSMYLCASSLSGTDTQYFGPGTRLTVL.

This clone showed up just a few times. CDR3 amino acids: CASSRGQANTEAFF. The CDR3 nucleotides read TGTGCCAGCAGCCGCGGACAGGCGAACACTGAAGCTTTCTTT. The J gene is TRBJ1-1, the V gene TRBV5-8; TRBD1 matches at 7 bases. Unmatched junction bases numbered 4, after V lost 4 bases and J lost 1 base. The V gene's germline CDR1 is SGHTS and CDR2 YDEGEE. The CDR3 runs 14 residues.

This clone was counted a single time. The chain has TRBV5-5 and TRBJ1-3; D unclear. Looked up from germline, CDR1 is SGHKS and CDR2 is YYEKEE (reference sequence). CDR3 length: 16 residues. The V end was cut by 0 bases, the J end by 0 bases, with 10 bases between. The CDR3 sequence is CASSLGSLNSGNTIYF. The CDR3 bases are TGTGCCAGCAGCTTGGGTTCTCTTAACTCTGGAAACACCATATATTTT.

The gene calls are TRBV24-1 and TRBJ1-1, with 7 bases aligning to TRBD1. The CDR3 totals 15 residues. J lost 5 bases, V lost 4 bases, and 9 bases had no gene match. Germline V CDR1 and CDR2: KGHDR, SFDVKD. The CDR3 reads CATSDNRGPGTEAFF. In DNA form, the CDR3 reads TGTGCCACCAGTGACAACAGGGGACCGGGGACTGAAGCTTTCTTT.

J is TRBJ1-1 and V is TRBV28; D gene unclear. This CDR3 contains 13 residues. CDR1 and CDR2 (germline): MDHEN, SYDVKM. The V and J ends lost 4 bases and 2 bases respectively, with 8 bases between them. The CDR3 region is CASSSSFNTEAFF. CDR3 sequence (DNA): TGTGCCAGCAGTTCTTCCTTTAACACTGAAGCTTTCTTT.

CDR3 protein: CASSARVQAYEQYF. The CDR3 DNA reads as TGTGCCAGCAGCGCCCGGGTACAAGCCTACGAGCAGTACTTC. The chain recombines TRBV7-2 with TRBJ2-7, with D unclear. CDR1 and CDR2 (germline): SGHTA, FQGNSA. Trimming pared 5 bases from V and 2 bases from J, leaving 13 bases between. There are 14 residues in the CDR3.

This chain connects TRBV7-3 to TRBJ1-4; D may be TRBD1 (5 bases). The germline V gene encodes CDR1 SGHTA and CDR2 FQGTGA. The V and J ends lost 1 base and 7 bases respectively, with 7 bases between them. The CDR3 length is 13 residues. The CDR3 here is CASSLMGGEKLFF. As DNA, the CDR3 is TGTGCCAGCAGCTTAATGGGGGGTGAAAAACTGTTTTTT.

This clone was seen a handful of times. The chain is built from TRBV4-3 and TRBJ1-4, with a weak D call TRBD1 (5 bases). With 1 base removed from V and 11 bases from J, the gap between germline ends came to 14 bases. The CDR3 contains 14 residues. Germline values: CDR1 LGHNA, CDR2 YSLEER. The CDR3, as DNA: TGCGCCAGCAGCCAAGTTTCCGGGGGTGGTAAACTGTTTTTT. Protein sequence: CASSQVSGGGKLFF.

V usage is TRBV3-1 (or the pseudogene TRBV3-2) and J usage is TRBJ1-3, with 8 bases fitting TRBD1. The V gene end was trimmed by 3 bases and the J gene end by 2 bases; junction bases not matched to a gene: 3. Germline CDR1 is LGHDT and CDR2 is YNNKEL (reference sequence). This CDR3 is built from 15 residues. Here the CDR3 reads CASSQMTGAGNTIYF. Here the CDR3 DNA reads TGTGCCAGCAGCCAGATGACAGGGGCTGGAAACACCATATATTTT.

The chain couples TRBV7-8 to TRBJ1-2; 9 nucleotides agree with TRBD1. This CDR3 has 18 residues. V shed 4 bases and J 4 bases; nucleotides not matched to a gene: 16. The germline V gene encodes CDR1 SGHVS and CDR2 FQNEAQ. The CDR3 region has the DNA TGTGCCAGCAGCTACAGCCGGGACAGGGCCGAGGAGTTCTATGGCTACACCTTC. Translating it yields CASSYSRDRAEEFYGYTF.

Written as DNA, the CDR3 is TGTGCCACCAGTGAACCAACAGGGGGCCACGAGCAGTACTTC. Protein product: CATSEPTGGHEQYF. This chain joins TRBV24-1 and TRBJ2-7, with TRBD1 matching 9 bases. With 4 bases clipped from V and 5 bases from J, the junction kept 5 bases outside the gene matches. This CDR3 contains 14 residues. Germline V gives CDR1 KGHDR, CDR2 SFDVKD.

CDR3 loop: CASSPTFNYGYTF. Written as DNA, the CDR3 is TGTGCCAGCAGTCCCACTTTTAACTATGGCTACACCTTC. The genes are TRBV11-3 and TRBJ1-2; no clear D. The CDR3 extends over 13 amino acids. Trimming stripped 6 bases from V and 1 base from J, with 9 bases between. Germline CDR1 and CDR2: SGHNT and YENEEA.

This clone was picked up one time. This CDR3 is CASSLGLAPTGELFF. DNA of the CDR3: TGCGCCAGCAGCTTGGGACTAGCGCCCACCGGGGAGCTGTTTTTT. The chain employs TRBV5-1 and TRBJ2-2; TRBD2 matches 8 bases. The CDR3 extends over 15 amino acids. Germline values: CDR1 SGHRS, CDR2 YFSETQ. The trim removed 0 bases at V and 4 bases at J, leaving 2 bases unmatched.

The chain recombines TRBV28 with TRBJ2-2; TRBD1 matches 11 bases. The CDR3 has 17 amino acids. The trim removed 6 bases at V and 7 bases at J, leaving 13 bases unmatched. The germline V gene encodes CDR1 MDHEN and CDR2 SYDVKM. Here the CDR3 DNA reads TGTGCCAGCAGGTGGACAGGGGGCGGAAGCTCAGGCGGGGAGCTGTTTTTT. Its translation is CASRWTGGGSSGGELFF.

The rearrangement links TRBV27 to TRBJ2-2, with D perhaps TRBD1 (5 bases). Germline V lookup: CDR1 MNHEY, CDR2 SMNVEV (reference sequence). V was clipped by 9 bases and J by 6 bases, with 14 bases between them. The CDR3 consists of 13 residues. CDR3 in DNA: TGTGCCAGTAACACGCAGGGTCCCGGGGAGCTGTTTTTT. Residues: CASNTQGPGELFF.